The 7 T cell receptor beta chains below come from one sample, sequenced in a study of T cells in pancreatic ductal adenocarcinoma. Selected pancreatic ductal adenocarcinoma patients had undergone surgery without neoadjuvant therapy. Generated by immunoSEQ multiplex PCR, the TCRdb table keeps only in-frame clones and is missing some. The sample lists about 16,000 clones, 88% occurring once. Input material: PBMCs. The receptors here all came from a human donor with pancreatic ductal adenocarcinoma.

The chain is built from TRBV29-1 and TRBJ1-1, with 10 bases aligning to TRBD1. V trimming: 5 bases; J trimming: 0 bases; junction bases outside the gene matches: 6. This CDR3 region has 15 residues. Germline V gives CDR1 SQVTM, CDR2 ANQGSEA. This chain's CDR3 is CSVPSTGGMNTEAFF. Here the CDR3 DNA reads TGCAGCGTTCCTTCGACAGGGGGCATGAACACTGAAGCTTTCTTT.

The rearrangement joins TRBV4-3 to TRBJ2-1; D gene unclear. The CDR3 sequence is 14 residues long. The germline gives CDR1 LGHNA, CDR2 YSLEER. Trimming stripped 1 base from V and 4 bases from J, with 8 bases between. CDR3 nucleotide sequence: TGCGCCAGCAGCCAAGTCAATCGGTACAATGAGCAGTTCTTC. This sequence encodes CASSQVNRYNEQFF.

The chain employs TRBV20-1 and TRBJ1-1; D call uncertain. Germline V gene data show CDR1 as DFQATT and CDR2 as SNEGSKA (reference sequence). This CDR3 has 10 residues. Trimming removed 2 bases at V and 7 bases at J, with 5 bases between. CDR3: CSARRDEAFF. Written as DNA, the CDR3 is TGCAGTGCTAGAAGAGATGAAGCTTTCTTT.

The chain employs TRBV25-1 and TRBJ2-1; D possibly corresponds to TRBD1 (5 bases). Trimming pared 8 bases from V and 8 bases from J, leaving 10 bases between. Germline CDR1 and CDR2: MGHDK and SYGVNS. The CDR3 is 11 residues long. The CDR3 DNA reads TGTGCCAGCGCCAGGGTCGATGAGCAGTTCTTC. Translating gives CASARVDEQFF.

This clone was picked up a small number of times. This chain links TRBV19 with TRBJ2-6; 7 nucleotides match TRBD1. The germline V gene has CDR1 LNHDA and CDR2 SQIVND (reference sequence). This CDR3 has 19 amino acids. V was clipped by 5 bases and J by 0 bases; unmatched bases: 13. CDR3 residues: CASSVGTGVLNSGANVLTF. As DNA, the CDR3 is TGTGCCAGTAGTGTAGGAACAGGGGTCCTTAACTCTGGGGCCAACGTCCTGACTTTC.

The J gene is TRBJ2-1, the V gene TRBV7-9, with 10 nucleotides matching TRBD1. Germline V gene sequence: CDR1 SEHNR, CDR2 FQNEAQ (reference sequence). The length of the CDR3 is 15 residues. Trimming at V came to 6 bases and at J to 10 bases, leaving 12 bases not matched to a gene. In nucleotides, the CDR3 is TGTGCCAGCAGAGCCGGGACAGGGGATATGTTCGAGCAGTTCTTC. It encodes CASRAGTGDMFEQFF.

In its sample, this clone was seen once. This CDR3 reads CASSQDLGTGQPQHF. The CDR3 region has the DNA TGTGCCAGCAGCCAAGATCTGGGGACTGGCCAGCCCCAGCATTTT. The J gene is TRBJ1-5, the V gene TRBV4-2; tentative D call: TRBD1 (5 bases). Germline lookup yields CDR1 LGHNA and CDR2 YNFKEQ. The CDR3 loop spans 15 amino acids. V shed 0 bases and J shed 7 bases, with 13 bases lying between them.